The clone carrying this T cell receptor beta chain was counted a few times. This sample is part of a study of cytotoxic CD8 clonotypes in ibrutinib-treated CLL. This table comes from immunoSEQ multiplex PCR, and its TCRdb copy is limited to in-frame clones, with some not included. The table records roughly 200,000 clones, over 55% of them present only once. Sequenced material: PBMCs, taken after 24 months of ibrutinib treatment. The sequence was obtained from a human donor with chronic lymphocytic leukemia.

The CDR3 coding sequence is TGCGCCAGCAGCCCCGACTGGGGCGTTGGCACTGAAGCTTTCTTT. Protein: CASSPDWGVGTEAFF. The V and J genes are TRBV4-3 and TRBJ1-1, with D tentatively TRBD1 (5 bases). The CDR3 length is 15 residues. With 4 bases removed from V and 4 bases from J, the gap between germline ends came to 16 bases. Per germline, CDR1 LGHNA and CDR2 YSLEER.